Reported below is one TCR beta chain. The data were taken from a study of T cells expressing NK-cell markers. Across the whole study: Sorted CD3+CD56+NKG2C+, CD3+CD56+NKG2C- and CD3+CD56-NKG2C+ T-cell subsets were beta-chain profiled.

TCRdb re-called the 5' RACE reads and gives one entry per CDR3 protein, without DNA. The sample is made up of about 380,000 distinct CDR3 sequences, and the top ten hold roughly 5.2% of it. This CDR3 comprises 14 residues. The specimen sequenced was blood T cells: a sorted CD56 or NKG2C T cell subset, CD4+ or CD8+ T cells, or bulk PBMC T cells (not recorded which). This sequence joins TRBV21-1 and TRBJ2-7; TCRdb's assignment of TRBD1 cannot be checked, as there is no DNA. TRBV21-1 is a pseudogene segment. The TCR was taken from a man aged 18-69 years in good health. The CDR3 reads CASSTRDDSYEQYF.